The 8 T cell receptor beta chains presented below share a single source sample, sequenced in a study of T cell responses to AZD1222 COVID-19 vaccine. Some clones are missing from TCRdb's copy, which holds only in-frame ones; the method was immunoSEQ multiplex PCR. This table holds approximately 190,000 clones, around 90% found once. The material was peripheral blood, obtained on day 0 of AZD1222 vaccination. Receptors were obtained from an adult in good health.

V usage is TRBV19 and J usage is TRBJ2-1; 14 nucleotides agree with TRBD2. This CDR3 comprises 17 residues. V lost 2 bases to trimming and J lost 7 bases; unmatched junction nucleotides: 7. The V gene's germline CDR1 is LNHDA and CDR2 SQIVND (reference sequence). CDR3 protein: CASSILGGTSGSNEQFF. In DNA form, the CDR3 reads TGTGCCAGTAGTATACTCGGAGGGACTAGCGGGAGTAATGAGCAGTTCTTC.

The V and J genes are TRBV27 and TRBJ2-2, with 8 bases lining up with TRBD1. The V segment lost 1 base and the J segment 4 bases; nucleotides outside the gene matches: 11. The CDR3 loop spans 18 amino acids. Germline V lookup: CDR1 MNHEY, CDR2 SMNVEV (reference sequence). CDR3 bases: TGTGCCAGCAGTTTATGGACCGCAGGGGGCTCCGGCACCGGGGAGCTGTTTTTT. It specifies CASSLWTAGGSGTGELFF.

This chain links TRBV10-3 with TRBJ1-1; 8 bases agree with TRBD1. The CDR3 length is 14 residues. Germline CDR1 ENHRY, CDR2 SYGVKD. With V trimmed by 6 bases and J by 1 base, 4 bases remained unmatched. CDR3 amino acids: CAIRTTGANTEAFF. The CDR3 coding sequence is TGTGCCATCAGGACGACAGGGGCGAACACTGAAGCTTTCTTT.

The gene calls are TRBV5-1 and TRBJ2-1; the D gene is possibly TRBD2 (6 bases). V lost 6 bases to trimming and J lost 0 bases, with 13 bases between them. This CDR3 has 15 residues. Germline loops: CDR1 SGHRS, CDR2 YFSETQ. CDR3 sequence (DNA): TGCGCCAGCACCCCGGGACTGACCTCCTACAATGAGCAGTTCTTC. It is translated as CASTPGLTSYNEQFF.

Comment on this clone: Given the absence of the conserved phenylalanine or tryptophan at the CDR3 end, a read error is likely. The DNA is omitted, as the CDR3 cannot be located on it reliably, and the CDR3 follows TCRdb's listing. The V call is TRBV7-8, the J call TRBJ1-1. Germline V gives CDR1 SGHVS, CDR2 FQNEAQ. The CDR3 sequence runs 8 residues, both termini included. The CDR3 here is CASSLGGG.

The chain has TRBV7-9 and TRBJ1-1; D gene ambiguous. This CDR3 has 11 amino acids. Trimming took off 5 bases at V and 1 base at J, with 2 bases between the two ends. Germline assignment: CDR1 SEHNR and CDR2 FQNEAQ (reference sequence). The CDR3 DNA follows: TGTGCCAGCAGCCGGAACACTGAAGCTTTCTTT. Its protein is CASSRNTEAFF.

The rearrangement uses TRBV5-5 and TRBJ2-7, with D tentatively TRBD1 (6 bases). The CDR3 extends over 14 amino acids. The germline V gene encodes CDR1 SGHKS and CDR2 YYEKEE (reference sequence). Trimming removed 0 bases from V and 2 bases from J, with 9 bases in between. CDR3: CASSLDWTAYEQYF. In DNA form, the CDR3 reads TGTGCCAGCAGCTTGGACTGGACAGCCTACGAGCAGTACTTC.

This clone came up a few times. The chain carries TRBV5-4 and TRBJ2-7, with TRBD2 matching 7 bases. Trimming removed 4 bases from V and 7 bases from J; junction bases left unmatched: 5. Germline V gives CDR1 SGHNT, CDR2 YYREEE (reference sequence). The CDR3 is made up of 12 amino acids. This CDR3 is CASSVGGLEQYF. CDR3 in DNA: TGTGCCAGCAGCGTCGGGGGGTTGGAGCAGTACTTC.